This T cell receptor beta chain was identified during a study of shared clonotypes between healthy human individuals (TCRdb year 2020). Turning to the overall study: Two women and a few men aged 18 to 49 years were included in the cohort. Leukapheresis yielded between about 0.85 and 9.5 billion PBMCs per donor. The study deeply sequenced blood TCR repertoires of five healthy adults to estimate repertoire size and the extent of clonotype sharing between individuals. To increase sequencing depth and limit assay-specific biases, different laboratories used diverse techniques to prepare libraries and sequence TCR repertoires. For each donor, three plates each were used for CD4 naive and CD4 memory, two plates were used for CD8 naive, and one plate was used for CD8 memory.

Using the deep immunoSEQ assay, multiplex PCR amplified TCR CDR3 regions from genomic DNA. Extracted genomic DNA from each cell subset was distributed evenly across all wells of several immunoSEQ 96-well plates, and each plate was treated as a replicate. Each replicate PCR for sorted subsets received around 200 ng genomic DNA, equal to roughly 33,000 T cell genomes. The purified libraries were quantified using a Qubit 3.0 fluorometer, sized with a Bioanalyzer 2100, and then quantified again using the KAPA Library Quantification kit. Each immunoSEQ 96-well plate was sequenced on its own single-read 150-cycle Illumina NextSeq 550 flow cell. Per the authors' processing: Because only junctional sequences without quality scores were contained in the immunoSEQ output, filtering matching that applied to full-length reads could not be performed. Sequences were annotated with PyIR, a Python wrapper for IgBLAST v1.9, using IMGT germline references to assign V/J genes and CDR3. Reads with weak V/J assignments (E-value above 1e-6), missing CDR3, stop codons, out-of-frame junctions, or ambiguous translated residues were removed. A V3J clonotype was defined by an identical inferred V gene, J gene, and CDR3 amino acid sequence. To compute the percentage overlap between repertoires, the number of shared unique clonotypes was divided by the size of the smaller repertoire. RTK rarefaction, the Chao1 estimator, and Recon v2.1 estimates of unobserved clonotypes were used to assess repertoire richness. Generation probabilities were computed with OLGA for all TCRbeta clonotypes obtained by the gDNA method from several donors. TCRdb re-hosts the immuneACCESS table, in-frame sequences only. Its copies lack some clones; in the studies checked, an unresolved V gene accounts for under half of them, and the cause for the rest is not known. V and J calls and clone size follow that table, whereas D and trimming were derived from the DNA. Counted in this sample were about 2 million clones; approximately 95% of them appeared once. About 0.13% of the sample lies in the top ten.

Between the V and J ends, shortened by 3 bases and 1 base respectively, the junction contains 12 bases. Inclusive of the bounding cysteine and phenylalanine, the CDR3 is 15 residues long. Only CDR3 DNA remains: 45 bases, in frame from the first base. The germline V gene sets CDR1 to SNHLY and CDR2 to FYNNEI. The paper as a whole reports these results and caveats: Sharing across several donors was observed for around 5% of naive CD4, over 3% of naive CD8, over 2% of memory CD4, and 0.4% of memory CD8 clonotypes. Sampling was restricted to blood, and TCR repertoires in tissues likely differ from the TCR repertoires found in blood. Even with the large sequencing depth, rarefaction of the sorted-subset datasets indicated that sequencing was incomplete. Compared with non-shared clonotypes, the clonotypes found in all four sorted-subset donors had higher generation probabilities. Pairwise subsampling indicated that sequencing depth was expected to affect the degree of clonotype sharing among donors. Estimated clonotype richness was generally larger for naive than for memory subsets. The genetic and exposure-history diversity represented was limited by the small number of donors.

The donors were healthy, HIV-negative adults with no recently reported acute infections or vaccinations. Only Caucasian adults living in Nashville, Tennessee, USA were represented among the donors. CD4+ T cells were enriched through magnetic negative selection, after which naive cells were positively selected on CD45RA and the remaining negative fraction served as the memory subset. After blood collection by leukapheresis, PBMCs were isolated using Ficoll-Histopaque density gradient centrifugation and then cryopreserved in the vapor phase of liquid nitrogen. Purity and quantity of every magnetically sorted T cell population were checked by analytical flow cytometry. From each sorted fraction, genomic DNA was isolated and quantified by UV absorbance on a Nanodrop 2000c. In the case of this clone: It has no known antigen specificity. Per-base qualities were not stored, and no clone one base away is much larger.

The chain is made from TRBV2 and TRBJ2-5; D gene: possibly TRBD1, on 5 matching bases. This receptor was identified in a man between 18 and 35 years old in good health. Source material: naive CD4+ T cells sorted from blood. Sample cell subset or site, as interpreted from the label and publication: CD45RA+ positively selected. Here is the DNA: TGTGCCAGCAGTGACGTCAGGGCCATCCAAGAGACCCAGTACTTC. This codes for CASSDVRAIQETQYF.